This T cell receptor beta chain originates from a study of vaccination and CD4 T cells after COVID-19. Study at large: Six men and four women formed the convalescents, two being Hispanic. Researchers treated cells with overlapping spike peptides taken from SARS-CoV-2, HCoV-NL63, HCoV-OC43 and HCoV-229E.

Germline V gene lookup returns CDR1 SGHTA and CDR2 FQGNSA. The CDR3 extends over 14 amino acids. V was trimmed by 2 bases and J by 0 bases, leaving 7 bases between them. The Oncomine TCR Beta short-read assay generated sequence data from the DNA of cultured CD4+ T cells. Genomic DNA was isolated from CD4+ T cells that had been cultured. TCRdb processed the PCR reads anew with MiXCR; each CDR3 protein has one entry. The table has some 25,000 distinct CDR3 sequences, roughly two fifths seen once. This clonotype was detected a few times. Its antigen is currently unknown. Treatment described: roughly ten-day PBMC culture with coronavirus spike peptide pools or control peptides (ViraFEST assay). ViraFEST used peptide pools to expand antigen-specific T cells, then sequenced TCRs.

The V gene is TRBV7-2, the J gene TRBJ1-2, with a possible D match to TRBD1 (5 bases). This receptor was taken from a human donor who had recovered from COVID-19. What was sequenced was CD4+ T cells from blood, cultured in vitro. The DNA for the CDR3 is TGTGCCAGCAGCTTACAGGGCTCTAACTATGGCTACACCTTC. Amino acids: CASSLQGSNYGYTF.